This T cell receptor (beta chain) was retrieved from a study of T-cell reconstitution after alpha-beta-depleted transplantation in children. TCRbeta library preparation incorporated unique molecular identifiers. TCRdb reprocessed the PCR reads with MiXCR, giving one entry per CDR3 protein. The table shows about 410,000 distinct CDR3 sequences, with about 20% occurring only once. In this sample, this clonotype turned up many times. The CDR3 sequence is 14 residues long. V shed 6 bases, J shed 4 bases, and the junction held 7 bases outside the gene matches. CDR1 is MDHEN and CDR2 is SYDVKM in the germline V gene.

This rearrangement joins TRBV28 to TRBJ1-2, with 8 bases identical to TRBD1. This TCR derives from a human donor who donated a stem cell graft to a child with acute myeloid leukemia. The sequencing here drew on PBMCs from the stem cell graft donor, taken from the stem cell graft. The CDR3 region is CASRRQGLGYGYTF. The CDR3 DNA is TGTGCCAGCAGACGACAGGGGTTGGGCTATGGCTACACCTTC.